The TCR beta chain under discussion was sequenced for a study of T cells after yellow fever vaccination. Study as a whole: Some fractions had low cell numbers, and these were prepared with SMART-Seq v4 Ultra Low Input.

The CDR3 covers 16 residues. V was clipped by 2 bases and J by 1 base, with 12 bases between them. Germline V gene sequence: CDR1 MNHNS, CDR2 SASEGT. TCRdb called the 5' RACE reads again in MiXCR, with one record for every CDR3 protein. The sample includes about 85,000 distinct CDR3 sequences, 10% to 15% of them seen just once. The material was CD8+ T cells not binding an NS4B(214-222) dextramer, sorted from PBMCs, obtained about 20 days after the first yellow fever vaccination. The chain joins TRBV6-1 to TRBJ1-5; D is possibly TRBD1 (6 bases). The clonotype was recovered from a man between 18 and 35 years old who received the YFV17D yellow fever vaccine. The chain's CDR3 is CASSEMAGASNQPQHF. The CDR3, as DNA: TGTGCCAGCAGTGAAATGGCAGGGGCAAGCAATCAGCCCCAGCATTTT.